This T cell receptor (beta chain) appears in the sequencing data of a study of blood T cell repertoires in COVID-19 (dated by TCRdb to 2020 to 2021). General notes on the study: Samples from collaborators originated in the United States, Italy and Spain and spanned both the acute and convalescent phases of COVID-19. The prospective study material was composed of cDNA or gDNA derived from T cells, B-cell-depleted T cells, or PBMCs. Deeply sampled blood TCRbeta repertoires from subjects exposed to, actively infected with, or recovered from COVID-19 were included in the dataset. The repertoires were released in a freely available public database meant as a resource for research on the immune response to SARS-CoV-2. The samples were drawn from two sources: the first 160 participants of the ongoing ImmuneRACE study, and fewer than 1,500 subjects contributed by 6 global collaborators. A de-identified subject ID, COVID-19 status, age in years and sex were almost always included in the sample metadata. Where available, HLA class I and class II types were obtained from metadata supplied by the sample provider rather than from assay-based typing.

TCRbeta CDR3 regions were amplified from genomic DNA by means of the immunoSEQ Assay, a bias-controlled multiplex PCR. On the study's bioinformatics: The number of nucleated cells in each sample was estimated from the amplification of reference gene primers within the assay. To quantify the absolute abundance of each unique TCRbeta CDR3 rearrangement, sequence reads were collapsed and filtered. For each sample, productive Simpson clonality was calculated by taking the square root of Simpson's diversity index across productive rearrangements. What TCRdb holds here is the immuneACCESS table cut down to in-frame rearrangements. Part of the clones is not present; checked against another copy, under half of the missing clones reflect an unresolved V gene, and the others are unexplained. For V, J and clone size, that table is used; D and trimming come from the DNA. The sample has over 95,000 clones on record, 70% to 90% of them singletons. The ten biggest clones cover approximately 4.3% of the sample.

From cysteine to phenylalanine, the CDR3 is 16 amino acids long. The kept DNA is CDR3 alone, 48 bases in frame from the first base. V is clipped by 2 bases and J by 7 bases, and the sequence between their germline boundaries is 17 bases long. CDR1 and CDR2 (KGHDR, SFDVKD) derive from the germline V gene. This clone was seen more than once but under ten times. The target of this receptor is not known. No quality values exist for individual bases; no much larger clone is one base distant. Each collaborating institution followed its own protocols to collect whole blood in K2EDTA tubes. For TCRbeta analysis, collaborators shipped samples as frozen whole blood, isolated PBMCs, or DNA extracted from either of those sample types. On the study overall, not on this receptor specifically: The amount of clinical and demographic metadata varied by source and participant and was provided uncurated.

This chain joins TRBV24-1 to TRBJ2-1; the D segment could be TRBD2, given 5 matching bases. The receptor was isolated from a woman aged 45 to 65 with acute or convalescent COVID-19. Source material: peripheral blood. Read as DNA, the sequence is TGTGCCACCAGTGATTACGGGGAAGGAGGAGATAATGAGCAGTTCTTC. It is translated as CATSDYGEGGDNEQFF.